The 24 T cell receptor beta chains reported below all come from one sample, sequenced in a study of shared clonotypes between healthy human individuals (dated by TCRdb to the early 2020s). Receptor libraries were prepared by the immunoSEQ multiplex PCR assay. TCRdb took this table from immuneACCESS and kept in-frame rearrangements with V and J called. Such tables lack part of the clones; where checked against another copy, unresolved V genes explain under half of the gap, and the rest is unexplained. The sample contains about a million clones, 77% of them found a single time. 0.89% of the sample is in the top ten clones. The sample taken for sequencing was memory CD4+ T cells from PBMCs. The cell subset or site label corresponds to: CD45RA-negative fraction. These receptors originate from a man aged 18 to 29 in good health. Some clones in this sample may be carry-over from other donors' samples.

The J gene is TRBJ2-7, the V gene TRBV29-1, with TRBD1 identical over 8 bases. Germline CDR1 reads SQVTM; CDR2 reads ANQGSEA. The CDR3 is 14 residues long. Unmatched junction bases numbered 8, after V lost 7 bases and J lost 0 bases. DNA for the CDR3: TGCAGCGCTGGACAGGGTGGCCGCTCCTACGAGCAGTACTTC. This codes for CSAGQGGRSYEQYF.

V usage is TRBV28 and J usage is TRBJ2-6, with TRBD2 matching over 8 bases. From germline, CDR1 is MDHEN and CDR2 SYDVKM. CDR3 length equals 18 residues. V lost 10 bases and J lost 0; bases outside the gene matches: 14. The CDR3 loop is CATGYGAGGTSGANVLTF. CDR3 nucleotide sequence: TGTGCCACCGGTTATGGGGCGGGAGGAACCTCTGGGGCCAACGTCCTGACTTTC.

The sample holds a few counts of this clone. The rearrangement links TRBV2 to TRBJ2-5, with TRBD2 identical over 11 bases. Germline CDR1 reads SNHLY; CDR2 reads FYNNEI. The CDR3 sequence is 15 residues long. The ends lost 4 bases at V and 2 bases at J; junction bases unmatched: 3. CDR3 sequence reads: CASSAGTSGQETQYF. The CDR3 DNA sequence: TGTGCCAGCAGTGCGGGGACTAGCGGACAAGAGACCCAGTACTTC.

The chain recombines TRBV14 with TRBJ2-2; 8 bases are a match to TRBD2. The trim removed 0 bases at V and 4 bases at J, leaving 13 bases unmatched. Germline values: CDR1 SGHDN, CDR2 FVKESK. The CDR3 contains 19 residues. In nucleotides, the CDR3 is TGTGCCAGCAGCCAAGATGCATCCGGGACTAGGCTCCGCACCGGGGAGCTGTTTTTT. Its protein is CASSQDASGTRLRTGELFF.

This clone was recorded at least ten times. The same CDR3 also results from other DNA sequences found in this sample. This chain uses TRBV7-2 with TRBJ1-1; D gene uncertain. From germline, CDR1 is SGHTA and CDR2 FQGNSA. The V end lost 5 bases, the J end lost 0 bases, and 13 bases lay between the germline ends. CDR3 length equals 15 residues. As DNA, the CDR3 is TGTGCCAGCAGCCCCCCGAGGAGACTGAACACTGAAGCTTTCTTT. Its translation is CASSPPRRLNTEAFF.

The chain uses TRBV6-5 and TRBJ2-3; D gene uncertain. Trimming removed 2 bases from V and 6 bases from J, with 12 bases in between. This CDR3 is 14 amino acids long. The germline CDR1 and CDR2 sequences are MNHEY and SVGAGI. CDR3 DNA: TGTGCCAGCAGTTACAGGCCGAATTCGGATACGCAGTATTTT. Encoded protein: CASSYRPNSDTQYF.

The chain has TRBV11-2 and TRBJ2-3, with D maybe TRBD1 (6 bases). There are 12 residues in the CDR3. Germline CDR1 and CDR2: SGHAT and FQNNGV. Trimming took 5 bases from V and 10 from J, leaving 13 bases between them. The CDR3, as DNA: TGTGCCAGCAGCCTAAACAGGGTCGCGCAGTATTTT. It translates to CASSLNRVAQYF.

The CDR3 loop reads CASSPIMGDYGYTF. Written as DNA, the CDR3 is TGTGCCAGCAGCCCCATTATGGGTGACTATGGCTACACCTTC. The chain carries TRBV7-9 and TRBJ1-2; no firm D call. Trimming removed 5 bases at V and 3 bases at J, with 13 bases between. CDR3 size: 14 residues. Germline V gene data show CDR1 as SEHNR and CDR2 as FQNEAQ (reference sequence).

The rearrangement uses TRBV4-1 and TRBJ1-3; D gene unclear. CDR3 size: 15 residues. Deletions cut 1 base from V and 4 bases from J, with 11 bases between. CDR1 and CDR2 (germline): MGHRA, YSYEKL. In DNA form, the CDR3 reads TGCGCCAGCAGCCAAGCCGACACCATCGGAAACACCATATATTTT. This encodes CASSQADTIGNTIYF.

The count of this clone is one. The sample carries other DNA sequences with the same CDR3. V is TRBV11-2 and J is TRBJ2-7; 12 nucleotides agree with TRBD2. CDR3 size: 14 residues. CDR1 and CDR2 from the germline V gene are SGHAT and FQNNGV. The J segment lost 4 bases and the V segment lost 4 bases, leaving 2 bases of the junction unmatched. CDR3 DNA: TGTGCCAGCAGCTCAACTAGCGGGAGGTACGAGCAGTACTTC. This sequence encodes CASSSTSGRYEQYF.

This chain uses TRBV7-2 with TRBJ1-2; D is perhaps TRBD1 (5 bases). Trimming pared 3 bases from V and 8 bases from J, leaving 16 bases between. Per the germline V gene, CDR1 is SGHTA and CDR2 is FQGNSA. The CDR3 is 14 residues long. The CDR3 spells CASSFPAARDGYTF. DNA of the CDR3: TGTGCCAGCAGCTTTCCCGCGGCCCGGGACGGCTACACCTTC.

This clone was counted once. This chain joins TRBV7-2 and TRBJ2-1, with 9 positions matching TRBD2. This CDR3 region has 15 residues. Looked up from germline, CDR1 is SGHTA and CDR2 is FQGNSA. V shed 1 base, J shed 8 bases, and the junction held 6 bases outside the gene matches. CDR3 residues: CASSLEISGRDEQFF. DNA for the CDR3: TGTGCCAGCAGCTTAGAAATTAGCGGGAGAGATGAGCAGTTCTTC.

The chain carries TRBV9 and TRBJ2-5; the D gene is possibly TRBD1 (6 bases). This CDR3 has 14 residues. The germline CDR1 and CDR2 sequences are SGDLS and YYNGEE. Deletions cut 4 bases from V and 2 bases from J, with 12 bases between. The chain's CDR3 is CASSLGAAQETQYF. In DNA form, the CDR3 reads TGTGCCAGCAGCCTGGGGGCTGCTCAAGAGACCCAGTACTTC.

This clone was observed a handful of times. This chain links TRBV11-2 with TRBJ2-6; 10 bases align to TRBD2. V shed 4 bases, J shed 0 bases, and the junction held 6 bases outside the gene matches. There are 18 residues in the CDR3. Germline V gene lookup returns CDR1 SGHAT and CDR2 FQNNGV. CDR3 region: CASSSLTSGTSGANVLTF. The DNA for the CDR3 is TGTGCCAGCAGCTCTCTAACTAGCGGGACCTCTGGGGCCAACGTCCTGACTTTC.

This chain uses TRBV21-1 with TRBJ2-7; no DNA check was done on the table's D call, TRBD2. TRBV21-1 is designated a pseudogene. The CDR3 runs 15 residues. CDR3 loop: CAGPAGGHLPYEQYF. The CDR3 nucleotides are TGTGCCGGACCCGCGGGCGGTCACCTCCCCTACGAGCAGTACTTC.

The chain couples TRBV5-4 to TRBJ2-2; 9 bases line up with TRBD2. The germline CDR1 and CDR2 sequences are SGHNT and YYREEE (reference sequence). The CDR3 has 16 residues. Trimming cost V 3 bases and J 1 base; bases outside gene matches: 4. The CDR3 sequence: CASSYKTSGNTGELFF. The CDR3 DNA follows: TGTGCCAGCAGCTACAAGACTAGCGGGAACACCGGGGAGCTGTTTTTT.

This chain uses TRBV29-1 with TRBJ2-5, with D possibly called TRBD1 or TRBD2 (6 bases each). The CDR3 has 13 amino acids. With 3 bases removed from V and 7 bases from J, the gap between germline ends came to 15 bases. Germline V gene data show CDR1 as SQVTM and CDR2 as ANQGSEA. The CDR3 DNA follows: TGCAGCGTTGACGCCCAGGGGCGGGGGACCCAGTACTTC. Its translation is CSVDAQGRGTQYF.

The gene calls are TRBV28 and TRBJ2-5, with TRBD2 matching 16 bases. V shed 11 bases, J shed 9 bases, and the junction held 12 bases outside the gene matches. Germline CDR1 reads MDHEN; CDR2 reads SYDVKM. CDR3 length equals 15 residues. The CDR3 spells CAGTSGRAGFEAQYF. The DNA for the CDR3 is TGTGCCGGGACTAGCGGGAGGGCCGGGTTCGAGGCCCAGTACTTC.

This sequence joins TRBV4-3 and TRBJ2-3; 8 nucleotides agree with TRBD2. Looked up from germline, CDR1 is LGHNA and CDR2 is YSLEER. The CDR3 is 17 amino acids. J was trimmed by 2 bases and V by 0 bases; bases with no gene match: 7. The CDR3 DNA follows: TGCGCCAGCAGCCAAGATTGGGCGGGAGGTCTCACAGATACGCAGTATTTT. This encodes CASSQDWAGGLTDTQYF.

This clone appeared a single time. J is TRBJ1-2 and V is TRBV14, with D hard to call. Germline V CDR1 and CDR2: SGHDN, FVKESK. This CDR3 has 13 residues. V dropped 5 bases and J dropped 2 bases, with 9 bases sitting between them. The CDR3 reads CASSIQRNYGYTF. CDR3 in DNA: TGTGCCAGCAGCATACAAAGAAACTATGGCTACACCTTC. Full variable domain (remainder filled in from reference TRBV14 and TRBJ1-2): EAGVTQFPSHSVIEKGQTVTLRCDPISGHDNLYWYRRVMGKEIKFLLHFVKESKQDESGMPNNRFLAERTGGTYSTLKVQPAELEDSGVYFCASSIQRNYGYTFGSGTRLTVV.

The V call is TRBV4-3, the J call TRBJ2-3, with 7 bases aligning to TRBD2. CDR3 length equals 15 residues. The germline CDR1 and CDR2 sequences are LGHNA and YSLEER. Unmatched junction bases numbered 6, after V lost 4 bases and J lost 2 bases. In DNA, the CDR3 is TGCGCCAGCAGCCCACATAGCGGGCTCACAGATACGCAGTATTTT. Encoded protein: CASSPHSGLTDTQYF.

The genes are TRBV5-1 and TRBJ2-5; tentatively, D is TRBD1 (6 bases). The CDR3 runs to 15 residues. V was pared by 4 bases and J by 5 bases, with 18 bases between. CDR1 is SGHRS, CDR2 YFSETQ, per germline. CDR3 sequence reads: CASSATTGTRETQYF. The DNA of the CDR3 is TGCGCCAGCAGCGCCACCACAGGGACAAGGGAGACCCAGTACTTC.

This sequence joins TRBV7-8 and TRBJ2-3; the match to TRBD2 covers 14 bases. With V trimmed by 5 bases and J by 5 bases, 9 bases remained unmatched. The V gene's germline CDR1 is SGHVS and CDR2 FQNEAQ. The CDR3 runs 17 residues. CDR3 coding DNA: TGTGCCAGCAGCGGACGACTAGCGGGAGGGCAAGGAGATACGCAGTATTTT. Protein product: CASSGRLAGGQGDTQYF.

This chain's CDR3 is CASSLNQGTGELFF. Written as DNA, the CDR3 is TGTGCCAGCAGCTTAAACCAGGGGACCGGGGAGCTGTTTTTT. The V call is TRBV7-9, the J call TRBJ2-2, with D tentatively TRBD1 (6 bases). Germline V gene sequence: CDR1 SEHNR, CDR2 FQNEAQ (reference sequence). CDR3 length equals 14 residues. The germline V and J ends were trimmed by 2 bases and 5 bases, with 9 bases remaining between them.